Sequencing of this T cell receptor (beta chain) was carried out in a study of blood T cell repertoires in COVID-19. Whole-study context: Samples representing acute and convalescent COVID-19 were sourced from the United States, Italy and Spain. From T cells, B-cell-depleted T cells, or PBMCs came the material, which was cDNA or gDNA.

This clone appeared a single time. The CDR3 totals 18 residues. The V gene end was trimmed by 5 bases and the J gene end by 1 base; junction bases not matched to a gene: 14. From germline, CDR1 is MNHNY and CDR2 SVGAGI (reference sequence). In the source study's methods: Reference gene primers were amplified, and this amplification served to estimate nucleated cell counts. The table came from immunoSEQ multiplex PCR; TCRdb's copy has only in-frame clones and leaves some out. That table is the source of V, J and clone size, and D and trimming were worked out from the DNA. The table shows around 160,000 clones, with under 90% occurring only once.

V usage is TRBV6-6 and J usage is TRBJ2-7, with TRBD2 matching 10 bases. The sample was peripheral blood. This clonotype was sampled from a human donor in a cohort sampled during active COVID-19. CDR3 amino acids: CASSPLVAGGFGSYEQYF. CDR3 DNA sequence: TGTGCCAGCAGTCCCCTGGTAGCGGGGGGCTTTGGATCCTACGAGCAGTACTTC.